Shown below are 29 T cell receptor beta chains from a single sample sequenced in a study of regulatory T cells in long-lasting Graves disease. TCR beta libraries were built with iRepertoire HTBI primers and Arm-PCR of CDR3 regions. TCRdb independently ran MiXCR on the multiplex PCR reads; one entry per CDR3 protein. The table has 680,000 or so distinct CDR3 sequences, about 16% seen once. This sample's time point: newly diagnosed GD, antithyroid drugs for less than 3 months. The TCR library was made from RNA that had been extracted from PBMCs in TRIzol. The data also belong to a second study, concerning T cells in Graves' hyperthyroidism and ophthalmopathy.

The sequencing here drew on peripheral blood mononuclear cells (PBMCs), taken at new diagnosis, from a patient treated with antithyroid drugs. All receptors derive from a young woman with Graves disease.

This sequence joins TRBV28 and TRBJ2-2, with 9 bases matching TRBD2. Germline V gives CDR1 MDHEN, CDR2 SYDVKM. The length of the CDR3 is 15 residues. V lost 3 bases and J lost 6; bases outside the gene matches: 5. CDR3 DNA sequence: TGTGCCAGCAGTTTGAGGCGGGAGGGCCCCGGGGAGCTGTTTTTT. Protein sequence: CASSLRREGPGELFF.

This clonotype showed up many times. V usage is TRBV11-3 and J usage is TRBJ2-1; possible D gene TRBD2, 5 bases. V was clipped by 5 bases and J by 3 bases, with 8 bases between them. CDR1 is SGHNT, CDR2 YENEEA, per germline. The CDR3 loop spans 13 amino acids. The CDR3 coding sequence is TGTGCCAGCAGCGTCCGGGACTACAATGAGCAGTTCTTC. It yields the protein CASSVRDYNEQFF.

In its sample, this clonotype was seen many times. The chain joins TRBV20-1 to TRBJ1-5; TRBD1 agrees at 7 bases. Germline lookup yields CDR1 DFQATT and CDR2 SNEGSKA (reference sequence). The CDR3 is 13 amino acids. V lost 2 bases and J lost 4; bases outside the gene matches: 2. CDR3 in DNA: TGCAGTGCTAGACCGGACAGGAATCAGCCCCAGCATTTT. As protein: CSARPDRNQPQHF.

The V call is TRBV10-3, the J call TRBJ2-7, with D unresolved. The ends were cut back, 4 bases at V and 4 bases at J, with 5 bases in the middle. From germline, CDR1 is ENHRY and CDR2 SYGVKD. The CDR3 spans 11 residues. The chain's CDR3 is CAISGKYEQYF. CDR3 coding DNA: TGTGCCATCAGTGGGAAATACGAGCAGTACTTC.

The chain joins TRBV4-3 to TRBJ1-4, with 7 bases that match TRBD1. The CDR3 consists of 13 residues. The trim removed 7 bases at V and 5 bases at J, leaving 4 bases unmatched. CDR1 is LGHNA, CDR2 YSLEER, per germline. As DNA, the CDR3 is TGCGCCAGCACTGGACAGGCGAATGAAAAACTGTTTTTT. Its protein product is CASTGQANEKLFF.

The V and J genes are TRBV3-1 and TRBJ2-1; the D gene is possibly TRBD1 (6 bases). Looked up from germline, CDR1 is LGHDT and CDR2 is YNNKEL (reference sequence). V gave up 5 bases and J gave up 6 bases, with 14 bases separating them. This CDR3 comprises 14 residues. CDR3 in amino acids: CASSRTVKGNEQFF. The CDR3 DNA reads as TGTGCCAGCAGCAGGACAGTGAAGGGCAATGAGCAGTTCTTC.

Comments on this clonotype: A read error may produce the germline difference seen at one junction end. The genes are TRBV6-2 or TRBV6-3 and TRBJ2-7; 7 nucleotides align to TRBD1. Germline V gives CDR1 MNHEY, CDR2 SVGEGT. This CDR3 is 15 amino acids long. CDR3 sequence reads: CASNYRDSPPYEQYF. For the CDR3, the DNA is TGTGCCAGCAATTACAGGGACAGCCCCCCCTACGAGCAGTACTTC.

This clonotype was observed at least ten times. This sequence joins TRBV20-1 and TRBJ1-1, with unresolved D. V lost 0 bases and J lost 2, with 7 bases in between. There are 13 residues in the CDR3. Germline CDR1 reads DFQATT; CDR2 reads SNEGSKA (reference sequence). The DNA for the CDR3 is TGCAGTGCTAGAGACAGACTTAACACTGAAGCTTTCTTT. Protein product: CSARDRLNTEAFF.

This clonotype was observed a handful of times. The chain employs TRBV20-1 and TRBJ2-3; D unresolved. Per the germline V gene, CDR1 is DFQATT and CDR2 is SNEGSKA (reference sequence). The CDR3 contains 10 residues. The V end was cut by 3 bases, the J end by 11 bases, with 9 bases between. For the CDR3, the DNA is TGCAGTGCTAGTTTGCATTTGCAGTATTTT. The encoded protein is CSASLHLQYF.

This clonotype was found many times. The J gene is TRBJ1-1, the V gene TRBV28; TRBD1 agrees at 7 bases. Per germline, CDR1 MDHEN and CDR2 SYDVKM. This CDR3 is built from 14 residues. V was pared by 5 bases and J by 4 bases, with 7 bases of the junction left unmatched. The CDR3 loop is CASSPDDRVTEAFF. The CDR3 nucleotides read TGTGCCAGCAGTCCGGATGACAGGGTCACTGAAGCTTTCTTT.

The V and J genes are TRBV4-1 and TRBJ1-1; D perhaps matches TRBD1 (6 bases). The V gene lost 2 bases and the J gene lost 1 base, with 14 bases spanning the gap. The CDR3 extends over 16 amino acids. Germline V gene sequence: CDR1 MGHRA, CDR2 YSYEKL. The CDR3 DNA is TGCGCCAGCAGCCAATCCCCGGGACATTCGAACACTGAAGCTTTCTTT. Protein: CASSQSPGHSNTEAFF.

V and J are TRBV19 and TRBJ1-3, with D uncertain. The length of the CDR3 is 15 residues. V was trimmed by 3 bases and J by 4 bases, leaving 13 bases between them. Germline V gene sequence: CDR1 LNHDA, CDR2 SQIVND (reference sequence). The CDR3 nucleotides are TGTGCCAGTAGTATCGCCGGACGAGGAGGAAACACCATATATTTT. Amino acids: CASSIAGRGGNTIYF.

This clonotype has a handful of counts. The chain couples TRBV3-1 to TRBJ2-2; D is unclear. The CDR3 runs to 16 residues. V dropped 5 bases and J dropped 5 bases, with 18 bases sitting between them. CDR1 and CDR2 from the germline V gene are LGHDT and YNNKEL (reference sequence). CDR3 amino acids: CASSSVPATLTGELFF. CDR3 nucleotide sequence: TGTGCCAGCAGCTCGGTACCTGCGACCTTGACCGGGGAGCTGTTTTTT.

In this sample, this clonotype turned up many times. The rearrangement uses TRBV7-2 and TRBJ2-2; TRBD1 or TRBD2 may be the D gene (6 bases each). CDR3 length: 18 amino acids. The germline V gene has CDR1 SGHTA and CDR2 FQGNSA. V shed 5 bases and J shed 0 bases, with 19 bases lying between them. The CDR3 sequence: CASSRRGTGPTNTGELFF. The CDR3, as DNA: TGTGCCAGCAGCCGGCGGGGCACAGGGCCAACGAACACCGGGGAGCTGTTTTTT.

CDR3 bases: TGTGCCAGCAGTTCATTCCAGACGGGGGGCCGGAATGAGCAGTTCTTC. Protein: CASSSFQTGGRNEQFF. The chain couples TRBV6-2 or TRBV6-3 to TRBJ2-1; TRBD2 is a possible D gene (7 bases). This CDR3 has 16 amino acids. CDR1 and CDR2 (germline): MNHEY, SVGEGT. The V gene lost 4 bases and the J gene lost 7 bases, with 20 bases spanning the gap.

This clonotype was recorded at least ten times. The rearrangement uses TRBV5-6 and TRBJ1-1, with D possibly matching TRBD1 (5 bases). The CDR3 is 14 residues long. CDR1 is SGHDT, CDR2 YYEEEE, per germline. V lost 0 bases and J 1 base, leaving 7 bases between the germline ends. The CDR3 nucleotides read TGTGCCAGCAGCTTGGCGGGGGAGAACACTGAAGCTTTCTTT. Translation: CASSLAGENTEAFF.

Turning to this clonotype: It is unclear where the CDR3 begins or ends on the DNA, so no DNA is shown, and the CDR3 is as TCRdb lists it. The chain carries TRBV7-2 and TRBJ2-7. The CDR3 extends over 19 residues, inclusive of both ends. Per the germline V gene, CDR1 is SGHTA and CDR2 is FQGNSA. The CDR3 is CASSFYICSAHHSHYEQYF.

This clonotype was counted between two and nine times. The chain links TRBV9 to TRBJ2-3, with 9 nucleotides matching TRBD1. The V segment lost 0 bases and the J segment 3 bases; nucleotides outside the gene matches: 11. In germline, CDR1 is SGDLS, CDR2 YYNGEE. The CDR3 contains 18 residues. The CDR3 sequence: CASSVALGDRGITDTQYF. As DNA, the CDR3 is TGTGCCAGCAGCGTAGCCCTAGGCGACAGGGGGATTACAGATACGCAGTATTTT. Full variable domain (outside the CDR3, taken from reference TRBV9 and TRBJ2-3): DSGVTQTPKHLITATGQRVTLRCSPRSGDLSVYWYQQSLDQGLQFLIQYYNGEERAKGNILERFSAQQFPDLHSELNLSSLELGDSALYFCASSVALGDRGITDTQYFGPGTRLTVL.

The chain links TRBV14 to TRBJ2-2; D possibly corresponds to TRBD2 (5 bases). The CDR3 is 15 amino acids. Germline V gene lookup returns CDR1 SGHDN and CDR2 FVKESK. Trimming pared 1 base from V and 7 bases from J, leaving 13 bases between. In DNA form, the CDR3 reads TGTGCCAGCAGCCAAGTAGTGGGGAGTGACGGGGAGCTGTTTTTT. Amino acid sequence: CASSQVVGSDGELFF.

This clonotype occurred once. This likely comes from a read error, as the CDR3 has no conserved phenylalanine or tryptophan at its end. CDR3 region: CASSLVASSYNEQFL. CDR3 sequence (DNA): TGTGCCAGCAGCTTGGTAGCTAGCTCCTACAATGAGCAGTTCTTA. The chain employs TRBV5-4 and TRBJ2-1; D uncertain. Trimming removed 0 bases at V and 0 bases at J, with 7 bases between. Germline V gene sequence: CDR1 SGHNT, CDR2 YYREEE (reference sequence). The CDR3 contains 15 residues.

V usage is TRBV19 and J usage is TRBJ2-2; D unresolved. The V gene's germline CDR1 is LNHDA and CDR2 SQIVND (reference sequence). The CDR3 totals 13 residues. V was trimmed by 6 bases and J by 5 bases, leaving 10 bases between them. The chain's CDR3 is CASSPYVTGELFF. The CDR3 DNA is TGTGCCAGTAGCCCCTATGTAACCGGGGAGCTGTTTTTT. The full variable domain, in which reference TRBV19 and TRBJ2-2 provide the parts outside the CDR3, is DGGITQSPKYLFRKEGQNVTLSCEQNLNHDAMYWYRQDPGQGLRLIYYSQIVNDFQKGDIAEGYSVSREKKESFPLTVTSAQKNPTAFYLCASSPYVTGELFFGEGSRLTVL.

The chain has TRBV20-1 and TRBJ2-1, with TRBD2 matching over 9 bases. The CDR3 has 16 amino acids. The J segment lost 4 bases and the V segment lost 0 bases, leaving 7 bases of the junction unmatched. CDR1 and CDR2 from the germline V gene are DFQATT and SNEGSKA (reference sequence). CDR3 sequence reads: CSARDPPSGEYNEQFF. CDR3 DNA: TGCAGTGCTAGAGACCCCCCTAGCGGGGAATACAATGAGCAGTTCTTC.

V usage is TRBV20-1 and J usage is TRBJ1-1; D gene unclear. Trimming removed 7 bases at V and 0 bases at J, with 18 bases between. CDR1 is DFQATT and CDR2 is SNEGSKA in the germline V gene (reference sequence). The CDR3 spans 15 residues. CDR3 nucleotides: TGCAGTGTTAGGCGGGCAGGCCCTATGAACACTGAAGCTTTCTTT. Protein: CSVRRAGPMNTEAFF.

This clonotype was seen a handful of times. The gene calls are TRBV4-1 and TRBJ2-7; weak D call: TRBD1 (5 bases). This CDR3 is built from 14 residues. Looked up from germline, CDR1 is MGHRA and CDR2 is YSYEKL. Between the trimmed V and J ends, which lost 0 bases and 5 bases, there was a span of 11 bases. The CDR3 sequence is CASSQDSGADEQYF. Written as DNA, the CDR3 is TGCGCCAGCAGCCAAGATTCTGGGGCTGACGAGCAGTACTTC.

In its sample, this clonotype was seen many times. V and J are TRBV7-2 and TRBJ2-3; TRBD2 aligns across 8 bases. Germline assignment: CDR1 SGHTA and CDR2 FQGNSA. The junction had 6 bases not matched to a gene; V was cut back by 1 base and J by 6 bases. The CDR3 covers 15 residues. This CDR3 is CASSLDGRGGDTQYF. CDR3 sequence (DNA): TGTGCCAGCAGCTTAGACGGGAGGGGGGGGGATACGCAGTATTTT.

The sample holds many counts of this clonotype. CDR3 loop: CASSGGLAFDEQYF. CDR3 coding DNA: TGTGCCAGCAGTGGGGGACTAGCGTTTGACGAGCAGTACTTC. The chain combines TRBV28 with TRBJ2-7; 10 nucleotides agree with TRBD2. This CDR3 has 14 residues. V was pared by 5 bases and J by 5 bases, with 6 bases of the junction left unmatched. CDR1 is MDHEN and CDR2 is SYDVKM in the germline V gene.

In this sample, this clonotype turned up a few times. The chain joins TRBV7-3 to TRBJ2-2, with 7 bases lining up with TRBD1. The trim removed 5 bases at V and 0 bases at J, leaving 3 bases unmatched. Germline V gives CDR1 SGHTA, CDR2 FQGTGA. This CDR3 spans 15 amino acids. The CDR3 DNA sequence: TGTGCCAGCAGCCGCGGACAGGCGAACACCGGGGAGCTGTTTTTT. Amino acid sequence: CASSRGQANTGELFF.

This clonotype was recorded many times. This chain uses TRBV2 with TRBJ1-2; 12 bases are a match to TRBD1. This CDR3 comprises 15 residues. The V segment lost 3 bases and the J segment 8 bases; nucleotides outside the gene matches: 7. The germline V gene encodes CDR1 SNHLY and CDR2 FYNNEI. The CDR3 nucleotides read TGTGCCAGCAGTGAGACGGGACAGGGGGCGAAGGGCTACACCTTC. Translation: CASSETGQGAKGYTF.

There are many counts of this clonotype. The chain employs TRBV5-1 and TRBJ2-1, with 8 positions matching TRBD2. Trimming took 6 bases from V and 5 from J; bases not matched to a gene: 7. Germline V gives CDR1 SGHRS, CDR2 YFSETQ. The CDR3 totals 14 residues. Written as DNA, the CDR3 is TGCGCCAGCACCTACGGCGGGGGGAACAATGAGCAGTTCTTC. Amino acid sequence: CASTYGGGNNEQFF.